A selection of T cell receptor beta chains follows, all from one sample in a study of blood T cell repertoires in COVID-19. The repertoire was sequenced with immunoSEQ multiplex PCR; TCRdb's copy has only in-frame clones and lacks some. Here the sample spans 200,000 to 250,000 clones, around 82% being singletons. Material: peripheral blood. These receptors all come from a woman between 40 and 55 years old with acute or convalescent COVID-19. Both conserved end residues are trimmed from each CDR3. Clone size appears in some rows only: once, few, many, or a class for an expanded clone.

CDR3: ASSQDEAASTDTQY
J: TRBJ2-3
V: TRBV4-3
size: .

CDR3: ASRSGTGSGSPLH
J: TRBJ1-6
V: TRBV6-6
size: once

CDR3: ASSPYTGELF
J: TRBJ2-2
V: TRBV12-3/TRBV12-4
size: .

CDR3: SVEGWAGGLIETQY
J: TRBJ2-5
V: TRBV29-1
size: .

CDR3: AWRVSGGAGYEQY
J: TRBJ2-7
V: TRBV30
size: .

CDR3: ASSYPAGNTEAF
J: TRBJ1-1
V: TRBV6-6
size: .

CDR3: ATSDLREGAGEDTQY
J: TRBJ2-3
V: TRBV24-1
size: .

CDR3: ASSGGTDTQY
J: TRBJ2-3
V: TRBV13
size: .

CDR3: ASSQEIASYEQY
J: TRBJ2-7
V: TRBV4-3
size: .

CDR3: ASSLDRGQPQH
J: TRBJ1-5
V: TRBV12-3/TRBV12-4
size: .

CDR3: ASSGRGDGYT
J: TRBJ1-2
V: TRBV2
size: .

CDR3: AGQGQPYNEQF
J: TRBJ2-1
V: TRBV2
size: .

CDR3: ASSPRGIPSQPQH
J: TRBJ1-5
V: TRBV6-5
size: .

CDR3: ASSVESGLYNEQF
J: TRBJ2-1
V: TRBV9
size: .

CDR3: ASRRTGGSEQF
J: TRBJ2-1
V: TRBV2
size: .

CDR3: ASSYEIGTGMNTEAF
J: TRBJ1-1
V: TRBV6-2/TRBV6-3
size: .

CDR3: ASSVAEYYGYT
J: TRBJ1-2
V: TRBV9
size: many

CDR3: ASSDSSRSMGYT
J: TRBJ1-2
V: TRBV6-4
size: .

CDR3: ASSRDINTEAF
J: TRBJ1-1
V: TRBV5-1
size: .

CDR3: ASSYRLTNTYEQY
J: TRBJ2-7
V: TRBV6-2/TRBV6-3
size: .